The 10 T cell receptor beta chains presented below share a single source sample, sequenced in a study of human T cells and chemical hapten exposure. This sample's time point: healthy volunteer bleed at 2 weeks. It was from unfractionated whole blood that total RNA was extracted. A single record per CDR3 protein comes from TCRdb applying MiXCR to the RACE reads. The table has roughly 100,000 distinct CDR3 sequences, 8.5% to 9% seen once. The specimen was whole blood. These receptors were collected from a female donor in good health. Some clones in this sample may be carry-over from other donors' samples.

This clonotype was recorded a few times. This sequence joins TRBV5-1 and TRBJ1-1; tentatively, D is TRBD1 (5 bases). Germline V lookup: CDR1 SGHRS, CDR2 YFSETQ. V lost 4 bases and J lost 4, with 11 bases in between. The CDR3 spans 13 residues. The CDR3 DNA sequence: TGCGCCAGCAGCCCCTACGGGACCACTGAAGCTTTCTTT. Translating gives CASSPYGTTEAFF. The full variable domain, in which reference TRBV5-1 and TRBJ1-1 provide the parts outside the CDR3, is KAGVTQTPRYLIKTRGQQVTLSCSPISGHRSVSWYQQTPGQGLQFLFEYFSETQRNKGNFPGRFSGRQFSNSRSEMNVSTLELGDSALYLCASSPYGTTEAFFGQGTRLTVV.

This clonotype has more than one count but fewer than ten. The rearrangement uses TRBV2 and TRBJ1-5, with D hard to call. The germline V gene has CDR1 SNHLY and CDR2 FYNNEI. V was clipped by 5 bases and J by 6 bases, with 8 bases between them. The CDR3 has 12 residues. The CDR3 reads CASSNFGQPQHF. The CDR3 nucleotides read TGTGCCAGCAGTAATTTCGGTCAGCCCCAGCATTTT.

This clonotype has just a few counts. The chain employs TRBV9 and TRBJ2-3, with 11 bases identical to TRBD2. CDR1 is SGDLS and CDR2 is YYNGEE in the germline V gene. V trimming: 1 base; J trimming: 4 bases; junction bases outside the gene matches: 2. This CDR3 is 15 amino acids long. The CDR3 loop reads CASSVRLAGSDTQYF. CDR3 DNA: TGTGCCAGCAGCGTACGACTAGCGGGATCAGATACGCAGTATTTT.

In regard to this clonotype: A read error is possible here, since a much larger clone lies one base away. The J gene is TRBJ2-7, the V gene TRBV3-1; 10 bases align to TRBD2. CDR3 length equals 15 residues. Germline V gene lookup returns CDR1 LGHDT and CDR2 YNNKEL (reference sequence). In DNA, the CDR3 is TGTGCCAGCAGCCAAGGGTCTAGCGGGAGCTACGAGCGGTACTTC. Protein: CASSQGSSGSYERYF.

This clonotype was observed at least ten times. V and J are TRBV27 and TRBJ1-6, with 8 bases lining up with TRBD1. V was clipped by 1 base and J by 10 bases; unmatched bases: 12. The CDR3 sequence is 17 residues long. Germline V lookup: CDR1 MNHEY, CDR2 SMNVEV (reference sequence). The CDR3 bases are TGTGCCAGCAGTTTATACGAACGGACAGGGCTCTGGTCACCCCTCCACTTT. It translates to CASSLYERTGLWSPLHF.

The J gene is TRBJ2-2, the V gene TRBV29-1; D could derive from TRBD1 or TRBD2 (5 bases each). V dropped 7 bases and J dropped 5 bases, with 14 bases sitting between them. In germline, CDR1 is SQVTM, CDR2 ANQGSEA. The CDR3 totals 13 residues. The chain's CDR3 is CSATGTVTGELFF. The CDR3 coding sequence is TGCAGCGCCACCGGGACGGTGACCGGGGAGCTGTTTTTT.

This clonotype was counted at least ten times. The chain combines TRBV27 with TRBJ2-6, with 8 bases that match TRBD1. Trimming removed 1 base from V and 8 bases from J; junction bases left unmatched: 10. The CDR3 is made up of 17 amino acids. Germline assignment: CDR1 MNHEY and CDR2 SMNVEV (reference sequence). The CDR3 reads CASSLLTGDVGTNVLTF. CDR3 DNA: TGTGCCAGCAGTTTATTGACAGGGGACGTCGGGACCAACGTCCTGACTTTC.

The J gene is TRBJ2-3, the V gene TRBV13; D is possibly TRBD1 (5 bases). Looked up from germline, CDR1 is PRHDT and CDR2 is FYEKMQ (reference sequence). The CDR3 is made up of 14 amino acids. V lost 5 bases and J 3 bases, leaving 12 bases between the germline ends. The CDR3 DNA reads as TGTGCCAGCAGCCCGGTAACAGGAACAGATACGCAGTATTTT. Protein product: CASSPVTGTDTQYF.

This clonotype has just a few counts. CDR3 in DNA: TGCGCCAGCAGCTGGAGCGGACAGGGGGCAAACTCTGAAGCTTTCTTT. This encodes CASSWSGQGANSEAFF. The chain joins TRBV5-1 to TRBJ1-1, with 11 bases matching TRBD1. CDR3 length equals 16 residues. Germline trimming cut 3 bases from V and 6 bases from J; bases unmatched to any gene: 10. Germline loops: CDR1 SGHRS, CDR2 YFSETQ.

The table lists this clonotype with many counts. V is TRBV28 and J is TRBJ2-7; 7 bases fit TRBD1. Germline V gene lookup returns CDR1 MDHEN and CDR2 SYDVKM. V gave up 4 bases and J gave up 3 bases; unmatched junction bases: 9. The CDR3 covers 15 residues. The DNA for the CDR3 is TGTGCCAGCAGTTCCGCCGGGACAGAGAGCTACGAGCAGTACTTC. It specifies CASSSAGTESYEQYF.